What follows describes a single T cell receptor (beta chain). What it recognizes is unknown. This entry belongs to a study of OX40 agonist ivuxolimab in advanced cancers. Study-wide background: A male proportion of approximately 80% was recorded, with mean age around 62 years and range about 23 to 80.

Per the germline V gene, CDR1 is MNHNY and CDR2 is SVGAGI (reference sequence). J was trimmed by 4 bases and V by 7 bases; bases with no gene match: 9. The CDR3 totals 14 residues. Findings of the study overall: Expanded clones were, on average, more numerous among CD8+ T cells than CD4+.

Produced via immunoSEQ multiplex PCR; TCRdb's table is partial and in-frame only. The data show more than 80,000 clones, approximately 90% seen once. Autoimmune disease history or systemic immunosuppression barred patients. Blood was sampled at baseline, cycle 4 day 1, and cycle 7 day 1. The specimen comprised CD4+ or CD8+ T cells sorted from blood, sampled in a trial of the OX40 agonist ivuxolimab. The TCR was taken from an adult with an advanced solid tumor such as melanoma, head and neck, liver or kidney cancer. The chain combines TRBV6-6 with TRBJ2-7, with 8 bases that match TRBD2. The CDR3 sequence: CASTLPGGFYEQYF. The CDR3 nucleotides are TGTGCCAGCACCTTGCCGGGAGGGTTTTACGAGCAGTACTTC.